The 30 T cell receptor beta chains listed next were all sequenced from one sample in a study of blood T cell repertoires in COVID-19. Using immunoSEQ multiplex PCR, the repertoire was profiled, and TCRdb retains in-frame clones only, with some absent. Among more than 400,000 clones listed, roughly 85% were seen once. The sample consisted of peripheral blood. The receptors stem from a human donor in a cohort sampled during active COVID-19.

This clone was seen many times. The chain recombines TRBV9 with TRBJ2-1; D is uncertain. Germline V gene data show CDR1 as SGDLS and CDR2 as YYNGEE. Trimming stripped 4 bases from V and 6 bases from J, with 8 bases between. CDR3 length equals 12 residues. In nucleotides, the CDR3 is TGTGCCAGCAGCCCTAGTCCCAATGAGCAGTTCTTC. The encoded protein is CASSPSPNEQFF.

The chain carries TRBV5-4 and TRBJ1-2, with 12 bases that match TRBD1. CDR1 is SGHNT, CDR2 YYREEE, per germline (reference sequence). V lost 4 bases and J lost 10; bases outside the gene matches: 8. The CDR3 has 14 amino acids. The CDR3 sequence: CASSRDRGQGDYTF. The CDR3 DNA reads as TGTGCCAGCAGCCGGGACAGGGGGCAGGGCGACTACACCTTC.

The V and J genes are TRBV19 and TRBJ2-6; D perhaps matches TRBD1 (7 bases). This CDR3 is built from 16 residues. Germline V CDR1 and CDR2: LNHDA, SQIVND (reference sequence). V lost 8 bases to trimming and J lost 2 bases, with 16 bases between them. In DNA form, the CDR3 reads TGTGCCAGTCAGGAGGGGGCGATTACTGGGGCCAACGTCCTGACTTTC. Protein: CASQEGAITGANVLTF.

There are a few counts of this clone. The chain links TRBV27 to TRBJ2-7; D remains unclear. Germline loops: CDR1 MNHEY, CDR2 SMNVEV (reference sequence). Deletions cut 2 bases from V and 3 bases from J, with 8 bases between. The CDR3 is made up of 13 amino acids. The CDR3 region is CASSLGTNYEQYF. CDR3 DNA sequence: TGTGCCAGCAGTTTAGGTACAAACTACGAGCAGTACTTC.

The rearrangement uses TRBV12-3 or TRBV12-4 and TRBJ2-7; D possibly corresponds to TRBD1 (5 bases). This CDR3 comprises 13 residues. V was shortened by 5 bases and J by 2 bases, with 10 bases between the two germline ends. DNA of the CDR3: TGTGCCAGCAGTAGGGCAGGGACCTACGAGCAGTACTTC. The encoded protein is CASSRAGTYEQYF.

The chain joins TRBV9 to TRBJ1-3; D gene uncertain. The germline gives CDR1 SGDLS, CDR2 YYNGEE. This CDR3 has 15 residues. With 0 bases removed from V and 0 bases from J, the gap between germline ends came to 7 bases. The CDR3 loop is CASSVGRYSGNTIYF. CDR3 DNA: TGTGCCAGCAGCGTAGGTCGGTACTCTGGAAACACCATATATTTT.

The gene calls are TRBV3-1 (or the pseudogene TRBV3-2) and TRBJ2-7, with D unclear. The ends were cut back, 2 bases at V and 2 bases at J, with 10 bases in the middle. Germline-derived CDR1 and CDR2 are LGHDT and YNNKEL (reference sequence). This CDR3 spans 14 amino acids. CDR3 nucleotide sequence: TGTGCCAGCAGCCAATCTGGCATCCCCTACGAGCAGTACTTC. Translating it yields CASSQSGIPYEQYF.

The chain joins TRBV30 to TRBJ2-3; 12 bases fit TRBD2. The V gene's germline CDR1 is GTSNPN and CDR2 SVGIG (reference sequence). The CDR3 is made up of 20 amino acids. The J segment lost 1 base and the V segment lost 5 bases, leaving 19 bases of the junction unmatched. The DNA of the CDR3 is TGTGCCTGGGGTGAGGAGGCTAGCGGGAGGGCCAGCGCACGCACAGATACGCAGTATTTT. It is translated as CAWGEEASGRASARTDTQYF.

The gene calls are TRBV30 and TRBJ1-5; D gene ambiguous. CDR3 size: 15 residues. V lost 3 bases and J 2 bases, leaving 14 bases between the germline ends. The germline V gene has CDR1 GTSNPN and CDR2 SVGIG (reference sequence). CDR3 in DNA: TGTGCCTGGAGCCCCGAGGGCCTCCGCAATCAGCCCCAGCATTTT. It encodes CAWSPEGLRNQPQHF.

The V gene is TRBV19, the J gene TRBJ2-6; the D is unclear. Per the germline V gene, CDR1 is LNHDA and CDR2 is SQIVND (reference sequence). The CDR3 sequence is 12 residues long. V lost 9 bases and J lost 0, with 3 bases in between. The CDR3 sequence: CASLSGANVLTF. CDR3 DNA: TGTGCCAGCCTCTCTGGGGCCAACGTCCTGACTTTC.

V gene TRBV5-5 combines with J gene TRBJ2-1, with 13 bases identical to TRBD2. The CDR3 covers 17 residues. V lost 0 bases to trimming and J lost 8 bases; unmatched junction nucleotides: 8. From germline, CDR1 is SGHKS and CDR2 YYEKEE (reference sequence). CDR3 amino acids: CASSLALTSGRTYEQFF. CDR3 DNA sequence: TGTGCCAGCAGCTTGGCCTTGACTAGCGGGAGGACATATGAGCAGTTCTTC.

V usage is TRBV5-8 and J usage is TRBJ1-4; the match to TRBD1 covers 9 bases. The CDR3 runs to 14 residues. J was trimmed by 5 bases and V by 6 bases; bases with no gene match: 5. The V gene's germline CDR1 is SGHTS and CDR2 YDEGEE. For the CDR3, the DNA is TGTGCCAGCATACGGGACAGGGCAAATGAAAAACTGTTTTTT. Its translation: CASIRDRANEKLFF.

The chain uses TRBV3-1 (or the pseudogene TRBV3-2) and TRBJ1-2, with 10 bases identical to TRBD1. CDR3 length: 17 amino acids. The V and J ends lost 0 bases and 8 bases, in that order; junction bases with no gene match: 12. The V gene's germline CDR1 is LGHDT and CDR2 YNNKEL (reference sequence). The CDR3 region is CASSQDSSGTGAYGYTF. CDR3 sequence (DNA): TGTGCCAGCAGCCAAGATTCTTCCGGGACAGGGGCCTACGGCTACACCTTC.

The chain has TRBV4-3 and TRBJ2-2; 8 positions agree with TRBD1. The V segment lost 4 bases and the J segment 5 bases; nucleotides outside the gene matches: 9. CDR3 length: 16 amino acids. The V gene's germline CDR1 is LGHNA and CDR2 YSLEER. The CDR3 region is CASSRKQGVPTGELFF. CDR3 DNA: TGCGCCAGCAGCCGAAAACAGGGGGTTCCTACCGGGGAGCTGTTTTTT.

The chain employs TRBV9 and TRBJ1-1; the match to TRBD1 covers 10 bases. CDR1 SGDLS and CDR2 YYNGEE come from the germline V gene. The CDR3 runs 15 residues. The V and J ends lost 0 bases and 3 bases, in that order; junction bases with no gene match: 2. CDR3 sequence reads: CASSVVGTGDTEAFF. The CDR3 DNA follows: TGTGCCAGCAGCGTAGTGGGGACAGGGGACACTGAAGCTTTCTTT.

The chain is built from TRBV28 and TRBJ1-5, with no clear D. The CDR3 sequence is 11 residues long. Trimming removed 6 bases from V and 5 bases from J, with 5 bases in between. Germline assignment: CDR1 MDHEN and CDR2 SYDVKM. CDR3 protein: CASSRDQPQHF. The CDR3, as DNA: TGTGCCAGCAGCCGCGATCAGCCCCAGCATTTT.

The rearrangement joins TRBV29-1 to TRBJ2-7, with 7 nucleotides matching TRBD2. The junction had 3 bases not matched to a gene; V was cut back by 6 bases and J by 1 base. This CDR3 is 12 amino acids long. The germline V gene encodes CDR1 SQVTM and CDR2 ANQGSEA. CDR3 DNA sequence: TGCAGCGTCACTAGCGCATCCTACGAGCAGTACTTC. Amino acid sequence: CSVTSASYEQYF.

This rearrangement joins TRBV6-5 to TRBJ1-4; TRBD1 aligns across 9 bases. V shed 4 bases, J shed 5 bases, and the junction held 5 bases outside the gene matches. This CDR3 has 15 amino acids. Germline loops: CDR1 MNHEY, CDR2 SVGAGI. The CDR3 is CASSSYGTGNEKLFF. The DNA for the CDR3 is TGTGCCAGCAGTTCGTACGGGACAGGGAATGAAAAACTGTTTTTT.

The rearrangement links TRBV27 to TRBJ2-1; 7 bases line up with TRBD1. J gave up 2 bases and V 6 bases, and 13 bases lay outside the gene matches. Germline V gene sequence: CDR1 MNHEY, CDR2 SMNVEV (reference sequence). The CDR3 is 17 residues long. CDR3 sequence (DNA): TGTGCCAGCAGGGATATAATCAGGACAGGTCCCTACAATGAGCAGTTCTTC. Translating it yields CASRDIIRTGPYNEQFF.

J is TRBJ1-1 and V is TRBV12-3 or TRBV12-4, with unresolved D. The V end lost 4 bases, the J end lost 6 bases, and 9 bases lay between the germline ends. CDR3 length equals 12 residues. The CDR3 nucleotides read TGTGCCAGCAGTTCGGGTGTGTCTGAAGCTTTCTTT. Residues: CASSSGVSEAFF.

This clone was counted only a few times. The chain has TRBV5-1 and TRBJ2-3, with 13 bases matching TRBD2. The CDR3 totals 17 residues. Unmatched junction bases numbered 5, after V lost 4 bases and J lost 0 bases. Per the germline V gene, CDR1 is SGHRS and CDR2 is YFSETQ. The CDR3 nucleotides read TGCGCCAGCAGCCCGGGACTAGCGGGACATAGCACAGATACGCAGTATTTT. This sequence encodes CASSPGLAGHSTDTQYF.

Of note for this clone: At the DNA level, this CDR3 is encoded by other sequences in the same sample as well. The chain recombines TRBV7-9 with TRBJ1-1, with a weak D call TRBD1 (5 bases). The V and J ends lost 0 bases and 1 base respectively, with 6 bases between them. This CDR3 comprises 14 residues. CDR1 and CDR2 (germline): SEHNR, FQNEAQ (reference sequence). CDR3 coding DNA: TGTGCCAGCAGCTTAGCAACAGGGAACACTGAAGCTTTCTTT. Protein sequence: CASSLATGNTEAFF.

The chain joins TRBV6-2 or TRBV6-3 to TRBJ2-6; 11 bases map to TRBD2. Trimming at V came to 2 bases and at J to 0 bases, leaving 9 bases not matched to a gene. The CDR3 runs 20 residues. Per germline, CDR1 MNHEY and CDR2 SVGEGT. The CDR3 spells CASSYPISSGGLSGANVLTF. In nucleotides, the CDR3 is TGTGCCAGCAGTTACCCGATTTCTAGCGGGGGGCTCTCTGGGGCCAACGTCCTGACTTTC.

The J gene is TRBJ2-7, the V gene TRBV28, with a possible D match to TRBD2 (6 bases). Germline CDR1 MDHEN, CDR2 SYDVKM. Trimming cost V 2 bases and J 3 bases, with 17 bases left between them. This CDR3 has 16 amino acids. The CDR3 sequence is CASSLRAGRFFYEQYF. For the CDR3, the DNA is TGTGCCAGCAGTTTAAGGGCGGGAAGGTTTTTCTACGAGCAGTACTTC.

The rearrangement uses TRBV6-6 and TRBJ1-6, with 7 bases aligning to TRBD1. The CDR3 loop spans 15 amino acids. Losses at the gene ends were 7 bases for V and 7 bases for J; bases not matched to a gene: 10. Per germline, CDR1 MNHNY and CDR2 SVGAGI (reference sequence). The CDR3 DNA reads TGTGCCAGCATTAACAGGGAACAGGGGAATTCACCCCTCCACTTT. Translating gives CASINREQGNSPLHF.

The chain recombines TRBV19 with TRBJ2-2; tentative D call: TRBD1 (5 bases). The CDR3 runs 12 residues. Germline assignment: CDR1 LNHDA and CDR2 SQIVND (reference sequence). V was trimmed by 6 bases and J by 6 bases, leaving 8 bases between them. The CDR3 region is CASRGEAGELFF. Here the CDR3 DNA reads TGTGCCAGTAGAGGGGAAGCCGGGGAGCTGTTTTTT.

The chain employs TRBV3-1 (or the pseudogene TRBV3-2) and TRBJ1-3; D is perhaps TRBD1 (5 bases). This CDR3 has 17 amino acids. Trimming cost V 4 bases and J 1 base, with 17 bases left between them. The germline V gene has CDR1 LGHDT and CDR2 YNNKEL (reference sequence). Here the CDR3 DNA reads TGTGCCAGCAGCCCTCTAACAGGACCTTCTTCTGGAAACACCATATATTTT. Protein product: CASSPLTGPSSGNTIYF.

V gene TRBV2 combines with J gene TRBJ2-5; D might be TRBD1 (6 bases). There are 13 residues in the CDR3. Germline-derived CDR1 and CDR2 are SNHLY and FYNNEI. V lost 7 bases to trimming and J lost 1 base, with 10 bases between them. CDR3 DNA sequence: TGTGCCAGCAAACTGACAGGCCAAGAGACCCAGTACTTC. Translation gives CASKLTGQETQYF.

The rearrangement joins TRBV7-2 to TRBJ2-3; D not certain. Germline V gene sequence: CDR1 SGHTA, CDR2 FQGNSA. V was shortened by 1 base and J by 0 bases, with 11 bases between the two germline ends. This CDR3 has 16 amino acids. CDR3 sequence reads: CASSLGAGRSTDTQYF. The CDR3 region has the DNA TGTGCCAGCAGCTTAGGGGCCGGTAGGAGCACAGATACGCAGTATTTT.

The chain combines TRBV10-2 with TRBJ2-2, with D possibly TRBD2 on 5 matching bases. CDR3 length: 15 amino acids. Per germline, CDR1 WSHSY and CDR2 SAAADI. V gave up 1 base and J gave up 6 bases, with 12 bases separating them. The CDR3 bases are TGCGCCAGCAGTGAGTTCGGGGTCGAGGCCGGGGAGCTGTTTTTT. Translating it yields CASSEFGVEAGELFF.